This T cell receptor (beta chain) was recovered during a study of regulatory T cells in long-lasting Graves disease (dated by TCRdb to about 2021). In the study overall: Newly diagnosed Graves' disease patients had taken antithyroid drugs for less than 3 months. This study used TCR sequencing and RNA sequencing of peripheral blood to compare persistent Graves' disease patients against newly diagnosed Graves' disease patients. The study took place in China and was registered as a clinical trial. TCR sequencing covered some 13 persistent and roughly 20 newly diagnosed Graves' disease patients, around 35 samples in total. Here is what the overall study found, with its caveats: Only peripheral blood was studied, because thyroid tissue, the primary lesion, was inaccessible. Patients with persistent disease shared more public clonotypes (approximately 2,500) than newly diagnosed patients did (roughly 970). Compared with newly diagnosed patients, persistent Graves' disease patients had lower TCR Shannon entropy and fewer highly expanded clones, which suggests clonal expansion. The authors noted that the small sample size was a limitation that may lower accuracy. Sequencing and analysis were restricted to the TCR beta chain. TRBV28, TRBJ1-2 and TRBJ2-5 were preferentially used in persistent disease, while TRBV20-1 and TRBJ2-1 were favored in newly diagnosed disease.

Receptor amplification or capture employed multiplex PCR. The sample was run on an Illumina HiSeq 4000. To build TCR beta libraries, CDR3 regions were amplified by Arm-PCR using iRepertoire HTBI primers. Before sequencing, the PCR products went through gel purification. Regarding the original processing steps: Across samples, roughly 60 TRBV and over 11 TRBJ segments were identified and used for gene usage analysis of CDR3 amino acid clonotypes. COPE and FqMerger were used to merge the filtered high-quality paired reads into contigs. Contigs were aligned with BLAST to IMGT TRBV, TRBD and TRBJ reference genes, and CDR3 was defined per IMGT. Clonotypes above 0.1% frequency were classified as highly expanded clones. Shannon entropy served as the measure of repertoire diversity, while the Gini coefficient captured V-J evenness. Public clonotypes were defined as clonotypes shared by more than one individual. Starting from the raw public reads, TCRdb applied fastp trimming at Q25, assembled clones with MiXCR and retained in-frame beta chains. Each CDR3 protein gets just one entry, which takes the most common genes and DNA from the rows behind it. In this record, the V and J calls reflect TCRdb's handling and not the investigators' own analysis. The sample has a few hundred thousand distinct CDR3 sequences on record, over 20% of them singletons. The top ten clonotypes cover 11% to 15% of the sample.

Clipping removes 5 bases from V and 4 bases from J, with 7 as the unmatched junction base count. The CDR3 numbers 13 residues from cysteine through phenylalanine. Only CDR3 DNA is held: 39 bases, read in frame from base 1. The germline V gene (reference sequence) sets CDR1 to DFQATT and CDR2 to SNEGSKA. Explained via the paper, the time point label denotes: newly diagnosed GD, antithyroid drugs for less than 3 months. For both TCR sequencing and RNA sequencing, RNA was extracted from PBMCs using TRIzol. The diagnosis of Graves' disease was made according to American Thyroid Association guidelines. Recruitment of patients was carried out at an endocrinology department in Xi'an, China. Each patient gave approximately 9 milliliters of peripheral blood, collected in an EDTA anticoagulant tube. Ficoll Paque Plus density gradient separation was used to isolate PBMCs, and no additional T cell sorting was done. An Agilent 2100 Bioanalyzer and agarose gel were used to assess RNA quality, and a NanoDrop 2000 was used to measure RNA concentration.

The sample holds many counts of this clonotype. It lacks a known antigen. The input lacks base qualities; no much larger clone sits a single base away. The chain is encoded by TRBV20-1 joined to TRBJ2-7, with TRBD1 identical over 8 junction bases. Here the sequenced sample was peripheral blood mononuclear cells (PBMCs), taken at new diagnosis, from a patient treated with antithyroid drugs. This TCR came from a female donor with Graves disease. This receptor carries the CDR3 CSAYDRGGYEQYF. The sequenced DNA: TGCAGTGCTTATGACAGGGGAGGATACGAGCAGTACTTC.